This TCR beta chain was identified during a study of Ad26.COV2.S vaccination and SARS-CoV-2 variants. V was pared by 0 bases and J by 0 bases, with 6 bases between. The CDR3 is 16 amino acids. Germline values: CDR1 SNHLY, CDR2 FYNNEI. Here immunoSEQ multiplex PCR was the method, and the copy in TCRdb shows in-frame clones only, minus some. The data show about 100,000 clones, around 81% seen once. This clone was counted only a few times. This chain uses TRBV2 with TRBJ1-6; D gene uncertain. This specimen was peripheral blood, taken after recovery from COVID-19. The receptor was derived from a human donor who had recovered from COVID-19. The CDR3 region is CASSEAWISYNSPLHF. The CDR3 DNA reads TGTGCCAGCAGTGAAGCTTGGATCTCCTATAATTCACCCCTCCACTTT.